This TCR beta chain was obtained from a study of blood T cells in healthy people across ages. The sample holds many counts of this clonotype. The second PCR ran roughly 6 to 11 cycles with a sample-barcoded 5' primer and J-beta primers. TCRdb re-called the 5' RACE reads with MiXCR, one entry per CDR3 protein. The repertoire holds about 320,000 distinct CDR3 sequences, with around 30% as singletons. The origin of this receptor is a woman in her sixties or seventies in good health. The sequenced material came from blood.

The CDR3 here is CASSLGGGQGSQNIQYF. The DNA of the CDR3 is TGTGCCAGCAGCTTAGGGGGGGGACAGGGGTCCCAAAACATTCAGTACTTC. The chain couples TRBV7-2 to TRBJ2-4, with 10 bases identical to TRBD1. The J segment lost 5 bases and the V segment lost 1 base, leaving 8 bases of the junction unmatched. CDR3 size: 17 residues. The germline V gene has CDR1 SGHTA and CDR2 FQGNSA.